This T cell receptor beta chain was documented in a study of T cell changes during pregnancy in multiple sclerosis. Profiling relied on immunoSEQ multiplex PCR, and the TCRdb table lists in-frame clones only, not all of them. Of 55,000 to 70,000 clones in the sample, 85% to 95% were seen once. Per germline, CDR1 MNHEY and CDR2 SMNVEV (reference sequence). V lost 2 bases and J 3 bases, leaving 14 bases between the germline ends. The CDR3 is 15 amino acids. The sequence derives from a female donor with multiple sclerosis, enrolled in a pregnancy study. Material: CD4+ T cells from peripheral blood mononuclear cells, obtained after pregnancy. The rearrangement joins TRBV27 to TRBJ2-7; a weak D match, TRBD2 (5 bases). The CDR3 DNA reads TGTGCCAGCAGTTTAGACTACTCAGGCAACTACGAGCAGTACTTC. This codes for CASSLDYSGNYEQYF.